A selection of T cell receptor beta chains follows, all from one sample in a study of blood T cell repertoires in COVID-19. Using immunoSEQ multiplex PCR, the repertoire was profiled, and TCRdb retains in-frame clones only, with some absent. The sample lists some 200,000 clones; 80% to 90% were seen once. The material sequenced was PBMCs or T cells enriched from blood (not recorded which). Receptors originate from a man between 18 and 35 years old with acute COVID-19. The CDR3 runs from the conserved cysteine through the conserved F or W.

V gene: TRBV4-1; J gene: TRBJ1-1; CDR3 protein: CASSPFSGDTEAFF
V gene: TRBV10-3; J gene: TRBJ2-3; CDR3 protein: CAISESETSGSITDTQYF
V gene: TRBV30; J gene: TRBJ1-5; CDR3 protein: CAWSFEGAVSNQPQHF
V gene: TRBV28; J gene: TRBJ2-5; CDR3 protein: CASWDSETQYF
V gene: TRBV6-5; J gene: TRBJ1-1; CDR3 protein: CASRRNTEAFF
V gene: TRBV5-5; J gene: TRBJ1-3; CDR3 protein: CASSLLKREWSLSGNTIYF
V gene: TRBV7-2; J gene: TRBJ2-3; CDR3 protein: CASSPDYLSTDTQYF
V gene: TRBV29-1; J gene: TRBJ1-3; CDR3 protein: CSVEGQGAGNTIYF
V gene: TRBV27; J gene: TRBJ2-1; CDR3 protein: CASSPGQGNEQFF
V gene: TRBV4-1; J gene: TRBJ2-7; CDR3 protein: CASSQETRDRGPVEQYF
V gene: TRBV24-1; J gene: TRBJ1-1; CDR3 protein: CATRSDRGLNTEAFF
V gene: TRBV23-1; J gene: TRBJ2-7; CDR3 protein: CASSNHRDSPYEQYF
V gene: TRBV3-1/TRBV3-2; J gene: TRBJ2-1; CDR3 protein: CAGSQDSGTYNEQFF
V gene: TRBV12-3/TRBV12-4; J gene: TRBJ2-2; CDR3 protein: CASRSLSGELFF
V gene: TRBV30; J gene: TRBJ1-6; CDR3 protein: CAWSLNRDNSPLHF
V gene: TRBV7-2; J gene: TRBJ2-5; CDR3 protein: CASSFIQGAGGETQYF
V gene: TRBV9; J gene: TRBJ2-7; CDR3 protein: CASSPLEARSSYEQYF
V gene: TRBV7-3; J gene: TRBJ2-1; CDR3 protein: CASSSRTDNEQFF
V gene: TRBV9; J gene: TRBJ1-4; CDR3 protein: CASSVSGTVNEKLFF
V gene: TRBV5-4; J gene: TRBJ2-5; CDR3 protein: CASRPAGEGETQYF
V gene: TRBV6-6; J gene: TRBJ1-4; CDR3 protein: CASSYSGDSLNEKLFF
V gene: TRBV5-4; J gene: TRBJ2-2; CDR3 protein: CASSLRGIGELFF
V gene: TRBV5-1; J gene: TRBJ2-5; CDR3 protein: CASGRLAGTQETQYF
V gene: TRBV4-1; J gene: TRBJ1-5; CDR3 protein: CASSQGIFSRAQPQHF
V gene: TRBV19; J gene: TRBJ2-1; CDR3 protein: CASSITSGRTNEQFF
V gene: TRBV6-1; J gene: TRBJ1-2; CDR3 protein: CASSEKETIYGYTF
V gene: TRBV27; J gene: TRBJ1-1; CDR3 protein: CASGGQGLNTEAFF
V gene: TRBV4-3; J gene: TRBJ1-1; CDR3 protein: CASSQELSSLNTEAFF
V gene: TRBV28; J gene: TRBJ2-1; CDR3 protein: CASSLQNYNEQFF
V gene: TRBV4-1; J gene: TRBJ2-3; CDR3 protein: CASSQRAGSVDTQYF
V gene: TRBV5-1; J gene: TRBJ2-5; CDR3 protein: CASSLASLAEETQYF
V gene: TRBV27; J gene: TRBJ2-7; CDR3 protein: CASSRTGSISYEQYF
V gene: TRBV5-8; J gene: TRBJ2-1; CDR3 protein: CASRRIPGQGGHKQFF
V gene: TRBV14; J gene: TRBJ1-1; CDR3 protein: CASSQGVGFNTEAFF
V gene: TRBV7-9; J gene: TRBJ1-4; CDR3 protein: CASSLTGFSEKLFF
V gene: TRBV11-3; J gene: TRBJ2-7; CDR3 protein: CASSSRQDEQYF
V gene: TRBV11-3; J gene: TRBJ1-5; CDR3 protein: CASSRGQNQPQHF
V gene: TRBV24-1; J gene: TRBJ2-2; CDR3 protein: CATSDRTRDTGELFF
V gene: TRBV28; J gene: TRBJ1-1; CDR3 protein: CASSLDGQGKAFF
V gene: TRBV3-1/TRBV3-2; J gene: TRBJ1-1; CDR3 protein: CASSQITGEIAFF
V gene: TRBV9; J gene: TRBJ2-7; CDR3 protein: CASSVGTGGAYEQYF
V gene: TRBV29-1; J gene: TRBJ2-5; CDR3 protein: CSVDGLAGVPETQYF
V gene: TRBV4-2; J gene: TRBJ2-1; CDR3 protein: CASSQEPGGSYNEQFF
V gene: TRBV7-2; J gene: TRBJ2-7; CDR3 protein: CASSLFREQYF
V gene: TRBV3-1/TRBV3-2; J gene: TRBJ2-7; CDR3 protein: CASSQDALSSYEQYF